The rows below give T cell receptor beta chains drawn from one sample of a study of T-cell reconstitution after alpha-beta-depleted transplantation in children. TCRdb processed the PCR reads anew with MiXCR; each CDR3 protein has one entry. Of roughly 300,000 distinct CDR3 sequences in the sample, roughly 11% are singletons; the top ten hold around 24%. This sample comprised peripheral blood, obtained 180 days after TCRalphabeta/CD19-depleted stem cell transplant. The receptors come from a male patient aged 2-15 years who had a stem cell transplant for chronic granulomatous disease, so the T cells may come from the graft donor. CDR3s include the opening cysteine and the closing phenylalanine or tryptophan. Fields, in order: V gene, clone size, D gene, J gene, CDR3 protein, CDR3 DNA. A D gene is named only where the DNA matches it firmly. The size entry is marked missing in some rows and otherwise reads once, few, many or a size class.

TRBV6-5	many	.	TRBJ2-5	CASSHREGRETQYF	TGTGCCAGCAGCCACAGGGAGGGCCGTGAGACCCAGTACTTC
TRBV7-6	many	.	TRBJ2-1	CASSLNNEQFF	TGTGCCAGCAGCTTAAACAATGAGCAGTTCTTC
TRBV20-1	many	.	TRBJ1-6	CSAKARNSPLHF	TGCAGTGCCAAAGCCCGAAATTCACCCCTCCACTTT
TRBV20-1	many	.	TRBJ1-5	CSARDRGLSNQPQHF	TGCAGTGCTAGAGATCGGGGCCTGAGCAATCAGCCCCAGCATTTT
TRBV13	many	TRBD1	TRBJ2-7	CASSFYLRGLGEQYF	TGTGCCAGCAGCTTTTATCTCAGGGGGCTTGGAGAGCAGTACTTC
TRBV7-3	many	.	TRBJ2-2	CASSLNQPSGRTGELFF	TGTGCCAGCAGCTTAAATCAGCCTAGTGGTAGAACCGGGGAGCTGTTTTTT
TRBV28	many	.	TRBJ1-4	CASSVAGPNEKLFF	TGTGCCAGCAGCGTCGCAGGTCCTAATGAAAAACTGTTTTTT
TRBV14	many	.	TRBJ2-2	CASTTGFTGELFF	TGTGCCAGCACGACAGGTTTCACCGGGGAGCTGTTTTTT
TRBV20-1	few	TRBD1	TRBJ2-2	CSSKRGTGRGQLFF	TGCAGTTCCAAGAGAGGGACAGGGAGGGGGCAGCTGTTTTTT
TRBV28	many	.	TRBJ2-4	CASSSPRAGVNIQYF	TGTGCCAGCAGTTCCCCCCGGGCAGGGGTAAACATTCAGTACTTC
TRBV6-1	many	.	TRBJ2-7	CASSEALWVSYEQYF	TGTGCCAGCAGTGAAGCGCTATGGGTTTCCTACGAGCAGTACTTC
TRBV18	few	.	TRBJ2-1	CASSPGSGVYNEQFF	TGTGCCAGCTCACCAGGTTCGGGAGTCTACAATGAGCAGTTCTTC
TRBV19	.	.	TRBJ2-1	CASRGGTGSHNEQFF	TGTGCCAGTAGGGGGGGGACAGGTTCCCACAATGAGCAGTTCTTC
TRBV5-1	many	.	TRBJ1-1	CASSPRTVNTEAFF	TGTGCCAGCAGCCCACGGACAGTGAACACTGAAGCTTTCTTT
TRBV30	few	.	TRBJ1-1	CAWSVKGINTEAFF	TGTGCCTGGAGTGTAAAAGGGATCAACACTGAAGCTTTCTTT
TRBV7-9	many	TRBD1	TRBJ2-7	CASSLAPKDRTYEQYF	TGTGCCAGCAGCTTAGCCCCCAAGGACAGGACCTACGAGCAGTACTTC
TRBV6-2/TRBV6-3	many	.	TRBJ2-7	CASSQGRSYEQYF	TGTGCCAGCAGTCAGGGCCGCTCCTACGAGCAGTACTTC
TRBV5-5	many	.	TRBJ2-3	CASSLTGSWADTQYF	TGTGCCAGCAGCTTGACAGGTTCATGGGCAGATACGCAGTATTTT
TRBV5-1	many	TRBD1	TRBJ2-1	CASRGTGQGKSSYNEQFF	TGCGCCAGCAGAGGTACCGGACAGGGTAAAAGCTCCTACAATGAGCAGTTCTTC
TRBV27	many	.	TRBJ2-7	CASSFGAPPYEQYF	TGTGCCAGCAGTTTCGGGGCCCCACCCTACGAGCAGTACTTC
TRBV28	few	.	TRBJ2-5	CASSSSRDNKETQYF	TGTGCCAGCAGTTCCTCGAGGGACAACAAAGAGACCCAGTACTTC
TRBV6-4	many	.	TRBJ2-6	CASSDASSGANVLTF	TGTGCCAGCAGTGACGCTAGTTCTGGGGCCAACGTCCTGACTTTC
TRBV4-1	many	.	TRBJ2-2	CASSLRGGLNTGELFF	TGCGCCAGCAGTTTACGGGGTGGACTTAACACCGGGGAGCTGTTTTTT
TRBV12-3/TRBV12-4	many	.	TRBJ2-5	CASSYTRQETQYF	TGTGCCAGCAGTTACACGAGACAAGAGACCCAGTACTTC
TRBV20-1	few	.	TRBJ2-3	CSYPDPYTDTQYF	TGCAGTTACCCCGACCCCTACACAGATACGCAGTATTTT
TRBV14	few	TRBD1	TRBJ1-2	CASSHLDRDYGYTF	TGTGCCAGCAGCCACCTCGACAGGGACTATGGCTACACCTTC
TRBV12-3/TRBV12-4	few	TRBD1	TRBJ2-7	CASRNNRDRTYEQYF	TGTGCCAGCAGAAATAACCGGGACAGGACCTACGAGCAGTACTTC
TRBV7-2	many	TRBD1	TRBJ2-2	CASSSWTGGNTGELFF	TGTGCCAGCAGCTCCTGGACAGGGGGCAACACCGGGGAGCTGTTTTTT
TRBV5-1	many	.	TRBJ1-2	CASNPYPANYGYTF	TGCGCCAGCAATCCTTATCCAGCTAACTATGGCTACACCTTC
TRBV15	.	.	TRBJ2-7	CATSRDHGGSSYEQYF	TGTGCCACCAGCAGAGATCATGGGGGGAGCTCCTACGAGCAGTACTTC
TRBV5-1	many	TRBD2	TRBJ2-2	CASSVAGEVGELFF	TGCGCCAGCAGCGTGGCGGGAGAGGTCGGGGAGCTGTTTTTT
TRBV28	many	TRBD1	TRBJ2-5	CASSSRDRGLETQYF	TGTGCCAGCAGTTCCCGGGACAGGGGGCTAGAGACCCAGTACTTC
TRBV10-3	many	.	TRBJ1-5	CAISESLGRDGSNQPQHF	TGTGCCATCAGTGAGTCCTTGGGCAGGGATGGAAGCAATCAGCCCCAGCATTTT
TRBV19	many	TRBD1	TRBJ1-1	CASSRTGETEAFF	TGTGCCAGTAGCAGGACAGGGGAGACTGAAGCTTTCTTT
TRBV7-2	many	TRBD1	TRBJ2-7	CASSLIQDREYEQYF	TGTGCCAGCAGCTTAATTCAGGACAGGGAGTACGAGCAGTACTTC
TRBV7-2	many	.	TRBJ2-3	CASSSQRVRGADTQYF	TGTGCCAGCAGCTCACAAAGGGTCCGGGGCGCAGATACGCAGTATTTT
TRBV7-9	many	.	TRBJ2-7	CASSPDQGGRDEQYF	TGTGCCAGCAGCCCTGACCAGGGGGGTAGGGACGAGCAGTACTTC
TRBV15	many	TRBD2	TRBJ2-5	CATSRDLAGEGTQYF	TGTGCCACCAGCAGGGACCTAGCGGGAGAGGGGACCCAGTACTTC
TRBV3-1	few	TRBD2	TRBJ2-1	CASSQVAGVFNEQFF	TGTGCCAGCAGCCAAGTGGCGGGAGTCTTCAATGAGCAGTTCTTC
TRBV12-3/TRBV12-4	many	.	TRBJ1-1	CASSFKRDTEAFF	TGTGCCAGCAGTTTTAAAAGGGACACTGAAGCTTTCTTT
TRBV7-2	many	.	TRBJ2-5	CASSGSRETQYF	TGTGCCAGCAGCGGGAGCAGAGAGACCCAGTACTTC
TRBV9	many	.	TRBJ2-1	CASSVGRSGGPEQFF	TGTGCCAGCAGCGTAGGTCGAAGTGGTGGACCTGAGCAGTTCTTC
TRBV6-1	many	.	TRBJ2-7	CASRSGRSYEQYF	TGTGCCAGCAGGTCGGGACGCAGCTACGAGCAGTACTTC
TRBV7-3	many	.	TRBJ1-2	CASSLDAGPGGYTF	TGTGCCAGCAGCTTAGACGCGGGCCCCGGCGGCTACACCTTC
TRBV10-3	many	TRBD2	TRBJ2-3	CATHSGGRPDTQYF	TGTGCCACCCACAGCGGGGGGAGGCCAGATACGCAGTATTTT
TRBV7-8	many	.	TRBJ2-3	CASSLDHTDTQYF	TGTGCCAGCAGCTTAGACCATACAGATACGCAGTATTTT
TRBV3-1	few	.	TRBJ2-4	CACSQDPRGRTKNIQYF	TGTGCCTGCAGCCAAGATCCCCGGGGACGAACCAAAAACATTCAGTACTTC
TRBV15	many	TRBD1	TRBJ2-7	CATSRGDGTGDPYEQYF	TGTGCCACCAGCAGGGGGGACGGGACAGGGGACCCCTACGAGCAGTACTTC
TRBV12-3/TRBV12-4	many	TRBD2	TRBJ2-1	CASTFVGGGDEQFF	TGTGCCAGTACCTTCGTCGGGGGGGGAGATGAGCAGTTCTTC
TRBV20-1	many	.	TRBJ2-3	CSAREPKQDPQYF	TGCAGTGCTAGAGAACCCAAGCAAGACCCGCAGTATTTT
TRBV28	many	.	TRBJ2-7	CASSLRKPATYEQYF	TGTGCCAGCAGTTTGAGGAAGCCAGCCACCTACGAGCAGTACTTC
TRBV27	many	TRBD2	TRBJ2-1	CASSLSRGLAGGPYNEQFF	TGTGCCAGCAGTTTATCGCGGGGACTAGCGGGAGGGCCCTACAATGAGCAGTTCTTC